This T cell receptor beta chain comes out of a study of cytomegalovirus exposure and HLA in healthy donors. The V gene's germline CDR1 is SGHTA and CDR2 FQGTGA. V shed 0 bases and J shed 1 base, with 6 bases lying between them. There are 14 residues in the CDR3. In the case of this clone: What it binds is unknown.

Study findings and constraints: Because they were indistinguishable, some V segments, including TRBV6-2 and TRBV6-3, were excluded. Later on, a genetic analysis was performed. It linked a missense variant in DCLRE1C with V- and J-gene trimming of TCR beta. In presence/absence analyses, roughly uniform sequencing depth across donors was assumed.

The PCR ran on 60 Vbeta and 13 Jbeta primers. Profiling relied on immunoSEQ multiplex PCR, and the TCRdb table lists in-frame clones only, not all of them. The sample gives roughly 130,000 clones, 55% to 80% of which show up once; over 1% is in the top ten. This TCR derives from a woman aged 40-49 years in good health and CMV-seronegative. Sequencing used PBMCs. This chain connects TRBV7-3 to TRBJ1-1; no firm D call. This chain's CDR3 is CASSLTVGNTEAFF. CDR3 DNA: TGTGCCAGCAGCTTAACAGTCGGGAACACTGAAGCTTTCTTT.